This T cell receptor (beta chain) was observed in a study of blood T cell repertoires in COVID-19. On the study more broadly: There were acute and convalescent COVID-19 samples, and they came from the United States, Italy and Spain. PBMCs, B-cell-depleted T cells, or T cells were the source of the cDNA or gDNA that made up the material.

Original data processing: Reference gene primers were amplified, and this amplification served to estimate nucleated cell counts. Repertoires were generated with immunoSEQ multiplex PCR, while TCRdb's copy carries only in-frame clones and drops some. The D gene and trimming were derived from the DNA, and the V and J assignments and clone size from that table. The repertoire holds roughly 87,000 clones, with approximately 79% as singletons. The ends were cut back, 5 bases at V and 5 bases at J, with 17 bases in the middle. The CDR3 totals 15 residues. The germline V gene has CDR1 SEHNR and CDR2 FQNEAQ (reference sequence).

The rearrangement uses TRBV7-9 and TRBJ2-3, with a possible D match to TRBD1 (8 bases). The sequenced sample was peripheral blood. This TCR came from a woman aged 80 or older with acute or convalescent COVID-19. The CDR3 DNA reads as TGTGCCAGCAGCACAGGGGGGGCTGGTGGAGATACGCAGTATTTT. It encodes CASSTGGAGGDTQYF.